The rows below give T cell receptor beta chains drawn from one sample of a study of blood T cell repertoires in COVID-19. Sequencing used immunoSEQ multiplex PCR; TCRdb keeps in-frame clones, though not all of them. The table includes tens of thousands of clones, 74% detected once. The specimen sequenced was peripheral blood. Receptor source: a human donor with acute or convalescent COVID-19. The donor label of this sample is uncertain. Each CDR3 is given with its conserved first and last residue. The D gene is left open where the match is weak. Rows may omit the clone size; those that give it use once, few, many or a size class.

v_call: TRBV3-1/TRBV3-2
j_call: TRBJ1-2
d_call: TRBD1
clone_size: NA
cdr3_nt: TGTGCCAGCAGCCAGGCCGGACAGGGCGGCTACACCTTC
cdr3_aa: CASSQAGQGGYTF

v_call: TRBV10-3
j_call: TRBJ2-2
d_call: NA
clone_size: NA
cdr3_nt: TGTGCCATCAGCACCGGCACCGGGGAGCTGTTTTTT
cdr3_aa: CAISTGTGELFF

v_call: TRBV11-2
j_call: TRBJ2-5
d_call: TRBD2
clone_size: once
cdr3_nt: TGTGCCAGCAGCTTCCTAAGGGCGGGGGGGCGAGAGACCCAGTACTTC
cdr3_aa: CASSFLRAGGRETQYF

v_call: TRBV14
j_call: TRBJ2-1
d_call: TRBD2
clone_size: NA
cdr3_nt: TGTGCCAGCAGCCGAGGGGGAGCGGGGGCATACAATGAGCAGTTCTTC
cdr3_aa: CASSRGGAGAYNEQFF

v_call: TRBV15
j_call: TRBJ1-1
d_call: NA
clone_size: NA
cdr3_nt: TGTGCCACCAGCGGGCCAGTTGGCCAGGCTTTCTTT
cdr3_aa: CATSGPVGQAFF

v_call: TRBV3-1/TRBV3-2
j_call: TRBJ1-2
d_call: NA
clone_size: NA
cdr3_nt: TGTGCCAGCAGCGACGACGGGAGAGGGACCTATGGCTACACCTTC
cdr3_aa: CASSDDGRGTYGYTF

v_call: TRBV20-1
j_call: TRBJ2-5
d_call: NA
clone_size: NA
cdr3_nt: TGCAGTGCTAGGATCGGAGGGACCCAGTACTTC
cdr3_aa: CSARIGGTQYF

v_call: TRBV25-1
j_call: TRBJ1-1
d_call: TRBD1
clone_size: NA
cdr3_nt: TGTGCCAGCAGTGAAAGGGGACAGGGGGCGCGGGACACTGAAGCTTTCTTT
cdr3_aa: CASSERGQGARDTEAFF

v_call: TRBV7-2
j_call: TRBJ2-2
d_call: TRBD2
clone_size: NA
cdr3_nt: TGTGCCAGCAGCTTTTGGGGACTAGCGTCCACCGGGGAGCTGTTTTTT
cdr3_aa: CASSFWGLASTGELFF

v_call: TRBV5-6
j_call: TRBJ1-3
d_call: TRBD1
clone_size: NA
cdr3_nt: TGTGCCAGCAGCTTGAATACAGGGGGAGGTGGAAACACCATATATTTT
cdr3_aa: CASSLNTGGGGNTIYF

v_call: TRBV7-2
j_call: TRBJ2-1
d_call: NA
clone_size: NA
cdr3_nt: TGTGCCAGCAGCGCGAATCTAGCGTTCTGGAATGAGCAGTTCTTC
cdr3_aa: CASSANLAFWNEQFF

v_call: TRBV2
j_call: TRBJ1-6
d_call: NA
clone_size: NA
cdr3_nt: TGTGCCAGCAGTGATTCCAGGGGCCCCTGGCCCCTCCACTTT
cdr3_aa: CASSDSRGPWPLHF

v_call: TRBV29-1
j_call: TRBJ2-7
d_call: NA
clone_size: NA
cdr3_nt: TGCAGCGTTGAAACAGGGTACGAGCAGTACTTC
cdr3_aa: CSVETGYEQYF

v_call: TRBV28
j_call: TRBJ1-2
d_call: NA
clone_size: few
cdr3_nt: TGTGCCAGCAGTTTAACCCACCAGGTTTATGGCTACACCTTC
cdr3_aa: CASSLTHQVYGYTF

v_call: TRBV7-8
j_call: TRBJ1-3
d_call: NA
clone_size: NA
cdr3_nt: TGTGCCAGCAGCTTAGTCACTGGAAACACCATATATTTT
cdr3_aa: CASSLVTGNTIYF

v_call: TRBV4-1
j_call: TRBJ1-5
d_call: NA
clone_size: NA
cdr3_nt: TGCGCCAGCAGCCAAGAAGACAGGCGCATCAATCAGCCCCAGCATTTT
cdr3_aa: CASSQEDRRINQPQHF

v_call: TRBV27
j_call: TRBJ2-1
d_call: TRBD1
clone_size: once
cdr3_nt: TGTGCCAGCAGCTGGACAGGGGAAAACAATGAGCAGTTCTTC
cdr3_aa: CASSWTGENNEQFF

v_call: TRBV5-6
j_call: TRBJ2-3
d_call: NA
clone_size: NA
cdr3_nt: TGTGCCAGCAGCTGGGAGGAGGCGACACCTCAGGCAGGCACAGATACGCAGTATTTT
cdr3_aa: CASSWEEATPQAGTDTQYF

v_call: TRBV30
j_call: TRBJ2-4
d_call: NA
clone_size: NA
cdr3_nt: TGTGCCTGGAGTGTAGACGGGAGAGGTGCCTACAAAAACATTCAGTACTTC
cdr3_aa: CAWSVDGRGAYKNIQYF

v_call: TRBV7-2
j_call: TRBJ1-3
d_call: NA
clone_size: NA
cdr3_nt: TGTGCCAGCAGCTTAGATTCGGTCTCTGGAAACACCATATATTTT
cdr3_aa: CASSLDSVSGNTIYF

v_call: TRBV6-5
j_call: TRBJ1-3
d_call: TRBD1
clone_size: NA
cdr3_nt: TGTGCCAGCAGTTACTGGGACAGCTCTGGAAACACCATATATTTT
cdr3_aa: CASSYWDSSGNTIYF

v_call: TRBV28
j_call: TRBJ1-4
d_call: TRBD1
clone_size: NA
cdr3_nt: TGTGCCAGCAGTTTTAACGCCGGACAGGGTCTGCAAAAACTGTTTTTT
cdr3_aa: CASSFNAGQGLQKLFF

v_call: TRBV6-1
j_call: TRBJ1-5
d_call: NA
clone_size: NA
cdr3_nt: TGTGCCAGCAGTCTACAGGGTGGCGATCAGCCCCAGCATTTT
cdr3_aa: CASSLQGGDQPQHF

v_call: TRBV6-5
j_call: TRBJ1-1
d_call: NA
clone_size: NA
cdr3_nt: TGTGCCAGCAGCCCCCAGGGTTGGACTGAAGCTTTCTTT
cdr3_aa: CASSPQGWTEAFF

v_call: TRBV7-2
j_call: TRBJ2-2
d_call: TRBD2
clone_size: NA
cdr3_nt: TGTGCCAGCAGCTTATTACCGGGAGGAGGCGGGGAGCTGTTTTTT
cdr3_aa: CASSLLPGGGGELFF

v_call: TRBV7-8
j_call: TRBJ2-1
d_call: TRBD2
clone_size: NA
cdr3_nt: TGTGCCAGCAGCTCTCCAAGCGGGAGGAAAGGATATGAGCAGTTCTTC
cdr3_aa: CASSSPSGRKGYEQFF

v_call: TRBV19
j_call: TRBJ2-5
d_call: TRBD1
clone_size: NA
cdr3_nt: TGTGCCAGTGGACAGGGGGCTTCACAGTACTTC
cdr3_aa: CASGQGASQYF

v_call: TRBV5-4
j_call: TRBJ2-5
d_call: TRBD1
clone_size: NA
cdr3_nt: TGTGCCAGCAGCAGCCGACAGGGAAGGGTTGAGACCCAGTACTTC
cdr3_aa: CASSSRQGRVETQYF

v_call: TRBV24-1
j_call: TRBJ2-2
d_call: NA
clone_size: NA
cdr3_nt: TGTGCCACCAGTGGGGCTAGCTTTGGGGAGCTGTTTTTT
cdr3_aa: CATSGASFGELFF

v_call: TRBV5-4
j_call: TRBJ2-1
d_call: TRBD1
clone_size: NA
cdr3_nt: TGTGCCAGCAGCATGGGGTTGGGACAGAGCAATGAGCAGTTCTTC
cdr3_aa: CASSMGLGQSNEQFF

v_call: TRBV5-1
j_call: TRBJ1-3
d_call: TRBD1
clone_size: few
cdr3_nt: TGCGCCAGCAGCTTGCGGCAGGGGGCTGGAAACACCATATATTTT
cdr3_aa: CASSLRQGAGNTIYF

v_call: TRBV19
j_call: TRBJ2-5
d_call: TRBD2
clone_size: NA
cdr3_nt: TGTGCCAGTAGTATGGGTGGGACTAATAAAGAGACCCAGTACTTC
cdr3_aa: CASSMGGTNKETQYF

v_call: TRBV5-1
j_call: TRBJ1-5
d_call: NA
clone_size: NA
cdr3_nt: TGCGCCAGCAGAGGTGACAGCCATCAGCCCCAGCATTTT
cdr3_aa: CASRGDSHQPQHF

v_call: TRBV29-1
j_call: TRBJ2-1
d_call: NA
clone_size: NA
cdr3_nt: TGCAGCGTTTCCCGGCCGGGAGCGCACAATGAGCAGTTCTTC
cdr3_aa: CSVSRPGAHNEQFF

v_call: TRBV28
j_call: TRBJ2-7
d_call: NA
clone_size: few
cdr3_nt: TGTGCCAGCAGTTTATTGCGACACTTGGGCGAGCAGTACTTC
cdr3_aa: CASSLLRHLGEQYF

v_call: TRBV5-1
j_call: TRBJ2-1
d_call: NA
clone_size: NA
cdr3_nt: TGCGCCAGCAGCTTGGAACGGCGGAGAGAGCAGTTCTTC
cdr3_aa: CASSLERRREQFF

v_call: TRBV14
j_call: TRBJ2-7
d_call: NA
clone_size: NA
cdr3_nt: TGTGCCAGCAGCCCGCGGGGCATTCTCTACGAGCAGTACTTC
cdr3_aa: CASSPRGILYEQYF

v_call: TRBV4-1
j_call: TRBJ2-3
d_call: NA
clone_size: NA
cdr3_nt: TGCGCCAGCAGCCAAGACGGCCGGGCAGATACGCAGTATTTT
cdr3_aa: CASSQDGRADTQYF

v_call: TRBV5-8
j_call: TRBJ2-7
d_call: NA
clone_size: NA
cdr3_nt: TGTGCCAGCAGCTACGTGGGTTTCGCGGGACAGCCTTCCTACGAGCAGTACTTC
cdr3_aa: CASSYVGFAGQPSYEQYF

v_call: TRBV19
j_call: TRBJ1-2
d_call: TRBD1
clone_size: NA
cdr3_nt: TGTGCCAGTAGCGGAACGACAGGGGCTGTTGGCTACACCTTC
cdr3_aa: CASSGTTGAVGYTF

v_call: TRBV7-9
j_call: TRBJ2-7
d_call: NA
clone_size: NA
cdr3_nt: TGTGCCAGCAGCCGGAGAGGGTTCGAGCAGTACTTC
cdr3_aa: CASSRRGFEQYF

v_call: TRBV7-9
j_call: TRBJ2-3
d_call: NA
clone_size: NA
cdr3_nt: TGTGCCAGCAGTTTTGGACTTACCCTCCACACAGATACGCAGTATTTT
cdr3_aa: CASSFGLTLHTDTQYF

v_call: TRBV5-1
j_call: TRBJ1-1
d_call: NA
clone_size: medium-sized
cdr3_nt: TGCGCCAGCAGCTTGTCACAGGGCCCGAACACTGAAGCTTTCTTT
cdr3_aa: CASSLSQGPNTEAFF

v_call: TRBV27
j_call: TRBJ1-6
d_call: NA
clone_size: NA
cdr3_nt: TGTGCCAGCTGTAAGAGCTCCTATAATTCACCCCTCCACTTT
cdr3_aa: CASCKSSYNSPLHF

v_call: TRBV2
j_call: TRBJ2-2
d_call: NA
clone_size: NA
cdr3_nt: TGTGCCAGCAAAGAGGCAAGCACCGGGGAGCTGTTTTTT
cdr3_aa: CASKEASTGELFF